This TCR beta chain was profiled in a study of CD8 T cells in Susac syndrome. Random hexamers were used to reverse transcribe an amount of about 0.45 to 1 ug RNA. Amplification of TCR beta CDR3 across 54 Vbeta and 13 Jbeta was performed with immunoSEQ multiplex PCR. Each CDR3 protein is one row after TCRdb ran MiXCR on the immunoSEQ multiplex PCR reads. The sample shows about 100,000 distinct CDR3 sequences, approximately 95% of them seen only once. TEMRA cells were FACS-enriched, and CD8+ and CD4+ T cells were isolated negatively. The V end was cut by 3 bases, the J end by 2 bases, with 9 bases between. Germline-derived CDR1 and CDR2 are MDHEN and SYDVKM. The CDR3 covers 14 residues.

This clonotype was sampled from a human donor with Susac syndrome. This chain links TRBV28 with TRBJ2-3; possible D gene TRBD2, 5 bases. The sequenced material came from CD8+ T cells from PBMCs. The DNA for the CDR3 is TGTGCCAGCAGTTTCCTGGGAGACACAGATACGCAGTATTTT. It yields the protein CASSFLGDTDTQYF. Filled out from reference TRBV28 and TRBJ2-3, the complete variable domain reads DVKVTQSSRYLVKRTGEKVFLECVQDMDHENMFWYRQDPGLGLRLIYFSYDVKMKEKGDIPEGYSVSREKKERFSLILESASTNQTSMYLCASSFLGDTDTQYFGPGTRLTVL.